Sequencing of this T cell receptor beta chain was carried out in a study of Graves' ophthalmopathy and Graves' hyperthyroidism. PBMCs were obtained from 10 ml of fresh peripheral blood. The sequenced template was RNA, covering the TCR beta CDR3 region. First-round RT-PCR used HTBI primers; second-round multiplex PCR followed. TCRdb reanalysed the multiplex PCR reads using MiXCR and keeps one entry per CDR3 protein. Of about 400,000 distinct CDR3 sequences listed, 20% to 25% are singletons. Notes on this clonotype: Its antigen is still unknown.

Whole-study results and caveats: Blood also carried most expanded thyroid clonotypes exceeding 0.001 frequency.

Trimming pared 4 bases from V and 6 bases from J, leaving 18 bases between. The CDR3 extends over 15 amino acids. Sequencing used peripheral blood. This clonotype was obtained from a woman aged 18 to 35 with stable Graves' hyperthyroidism. The J gene is TRBJ1-2, the V gene TRBV12-3 or TRBV12-4; perhaps TRBD1 as D (6 bases). The CDR3 protein is CASSSTDRRWDGYTF. The CDR3 DNA sequence: TGTGCCAGCAGTTCTACCGACAGGAGATGGGATGGCTACACCTTC.